The source of this TCR beta chain is a study of blood T cell repertoires in COVID-19. Study overall: The study drew acute and convalescent COVID-19 samples from the United States, Italy and Spain. Nucleic acid was either cDNA or gDNA, and it came from T cells, B-cell-depleted T cells, or PBMCs.

In the authors' workflow: Estimation of nucleated cell counts relied on the amplification of reference gene primers. Generated by immunoSEQ multiplex PCR, the TCRdb table keeps only in-frame clones and is missing some. V and J calls and clone size come straight from that table; D and trimming were deduced from the DNA. The sample contains a few hundred thousand clones, roughly 91% of which appear only once. The TCR comes from a young man with acute or convalescent COVID-19. The specimen sequenced was peripheral blood.

The CDR3 DNA reads as TGTGCCAGCAGTTTTGGTGGGTTGGGTAAAGAGGGACAGGGGAATTATGGCTACACCTTC. It is translated as CASSFGGLGKEGQGNYGYTF. V gene TRBV28 combines with J gene TRBJ1-2; TRBD1 agrees at 10 bases. Germline CDR1 is MDHEN and CDR2 is SYDVKM. Losses at the gene ends were 3 bases for V and 5 bases for J; bases not matched to a gene: 21. The CDR3 runs 20 residues.